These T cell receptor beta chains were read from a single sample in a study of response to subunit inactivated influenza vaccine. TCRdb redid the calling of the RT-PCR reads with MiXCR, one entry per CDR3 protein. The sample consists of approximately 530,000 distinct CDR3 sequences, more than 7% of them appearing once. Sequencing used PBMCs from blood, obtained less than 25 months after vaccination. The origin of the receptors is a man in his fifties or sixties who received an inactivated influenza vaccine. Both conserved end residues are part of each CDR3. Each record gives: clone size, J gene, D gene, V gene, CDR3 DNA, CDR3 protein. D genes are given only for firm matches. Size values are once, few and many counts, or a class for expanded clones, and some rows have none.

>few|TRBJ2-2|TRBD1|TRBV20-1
TGCAGTCCCGAGAGAGGGGGCGCCGGCGGGGAGCTGTTTTTT
CSPERGGAGGELFF
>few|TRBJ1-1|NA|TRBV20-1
TGCAGTGCTAGGCTTAGGAGGGGGATTCCGAACACTGAAGCTTTCTTT
CSARLRRGIPNTEAFF
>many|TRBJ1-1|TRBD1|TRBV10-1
TGCGCCAGCAGTGAGACAGGGGGCAACACTGAAGCTTTCTTT
CASSETGGNTEAFF
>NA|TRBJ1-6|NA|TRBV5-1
TGCGCCAGCAGCCTAGGACGGGAGAATTCACCCCTCCACTTT
CASSLGRENSPLHF
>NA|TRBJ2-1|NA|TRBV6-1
TGTGCCAGCACCCCGGCGGAGGGGCACTACAATGAGCAGTTCTTC
CASTPAEGHYNEQFF
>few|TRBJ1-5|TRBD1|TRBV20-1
TGCAGTGCTCCTCCGGGACAGGGTAATCAGCCCCAGCATTTT
CSAPPGQGNQPQHF
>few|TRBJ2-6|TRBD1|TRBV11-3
TGTGCCAGCAGCTCTTCCATCCGGGACAGAAGCTCTGGGGCCAACGTCCTGACTTTC
CASSSSIRDRSSGANVLTF
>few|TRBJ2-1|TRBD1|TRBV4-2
TGTGCCAGCAGCCAGCCAGAGGGGGCCTATGAGCAGTTCTTC
CASSQPEGAYEQFF
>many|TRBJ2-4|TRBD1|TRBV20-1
TGCAGTGCTAGCCGGACAGGGGAAAGGGGAAACATTCAGTACTTC
CSASRTGERGNIQYF
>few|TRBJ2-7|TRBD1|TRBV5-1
TGCGCCAGCAGCTTAGGGGACAGATTCTCCTACGAGCAGTACTTC
CASSLGDRFSYEQYF
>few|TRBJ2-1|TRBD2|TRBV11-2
TGTGCCAGCACCCAAGAGCGGGGTCTGGCCTACAATGAGCAGTTCTTC
CASTQERGLAYNEQFF
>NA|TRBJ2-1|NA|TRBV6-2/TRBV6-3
TGTGCCAGCAGCCGGGGGTTGCAGGGAGAGCAGTTCTTC
CASSRGLQGEQFF
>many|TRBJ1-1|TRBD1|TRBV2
TGTGCCAGCGGACAGGGTATCACTGAAGCTTTCTTT
CASGQGITEAFF
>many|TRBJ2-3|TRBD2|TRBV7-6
TGTGCCAGCAGCCAAAGGCTAGCGGTAATCACAGATACGCAGTATTTT
CASSQRLAVITDTQYF
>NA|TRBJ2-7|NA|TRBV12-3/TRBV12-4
TGTGCCAGCAGTACCGGCCGGGACTGGGACGAGCAGTACTTC
CASSTGRDWDEQYF
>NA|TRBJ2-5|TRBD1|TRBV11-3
TGTGCCAGCAGCTCAGGGGGCAGACAAGAGACCCAGTACTTC
CASSSGGRQETQYF
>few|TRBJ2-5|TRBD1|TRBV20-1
TGCAGTGCCAGAAGACAGGGGTTGGGGGGAGAGACCCAGTACTTC
CSARRQGLGGETQYF
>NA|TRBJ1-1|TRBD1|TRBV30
TGTGCCTGGAGTGGACAGGGGTGGACTGAAGCTTTCTTT
CAWSGQGWTEAFF
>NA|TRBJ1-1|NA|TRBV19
TGTGCCAGTAGTATGGGGCTGTTGAACACTGAAGCTTTCTTT
CASSMGLLNTEAFF
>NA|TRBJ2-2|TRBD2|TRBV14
TGTGCCAGCAGCCAAGGAGAGACGGGAGGGCGTACCGGGGAGCTGTTTTTT
CASSQGETGGRTGELFF
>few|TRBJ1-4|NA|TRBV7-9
TGTGCCAGCAGCTCCAACAGGGTGAGGACAACTAATGAAAAACTGTTTTTT
CASSSNRVRTTNEKLFF
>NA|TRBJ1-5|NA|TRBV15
TGTGCCACCAGCAGAGTACGGGCAGGGGTGGGCAATCAGCCCCAGCATTTT
CATSRVRAGVGNQPQHF
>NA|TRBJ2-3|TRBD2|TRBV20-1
TGCAGTTCCAGCGGGAGATGGGATACGCAGTATTTT
CSSSGRWDTQYF
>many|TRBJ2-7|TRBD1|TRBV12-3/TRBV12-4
TGTGCCAGCAGTGTCCGGGACAGGGGGGCCGAGCAGTACTTC
CASSVRDRGAEQYF
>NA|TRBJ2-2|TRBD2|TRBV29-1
TGCAGCGTCGCCAGCGGGAGCAGGGGCACCGGGGAGCTGTTTTTT
CSVASGSRGTGELFF
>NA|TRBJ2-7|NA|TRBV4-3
TGCGCCAGCAGCCAAGAACTGGGGACCTACGAGCAGTACTTC
CASSQELGTYEQYF
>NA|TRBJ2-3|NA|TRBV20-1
TGCAGTGCTAGTCCTAGCACAGATACGCAGTATTTT
CSASPSTDTQYF
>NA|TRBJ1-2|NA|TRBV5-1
TGCGCCAGCAGCTTTGAGGCAGAAGTTAACTATGGCTACACCTTC
CASSFEAEVNYGYTF
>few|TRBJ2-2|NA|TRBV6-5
TGTGCCAGCAGTTACGACGGTCCCCGGGGCACCGGGGAGCTGTTTTTT
CASSYDGPRGTGELFF
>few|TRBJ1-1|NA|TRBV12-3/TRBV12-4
TGTGCCAGCAGTTTGCGAGGTTCGACTTTCTTT
CASSLRGSTFF
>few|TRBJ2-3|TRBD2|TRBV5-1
TGCGCCAGCAGCTCCGGGACTAGCGGGGATGACACAGATACGCAGTATTTT
CASSSGTSGDDTDTQYF
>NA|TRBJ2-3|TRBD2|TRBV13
TGTGCCAGCAGCGCCAAGGAAGCGGGACCTAGCACAGATACGCAGTATTTT
CASSAKEAGPSTDTQYF
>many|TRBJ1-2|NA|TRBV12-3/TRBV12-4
TGTGCCAGCAGCGATACAGGGATCTTCACCTATGGCTACACCTTC
CASSDTGIFTYGYTF
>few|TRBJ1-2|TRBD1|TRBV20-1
TGCAGTGCTAGAGGGGCACAGGGGGTCAATGGCTACACCTTC
CSARGAQGVNGYTF
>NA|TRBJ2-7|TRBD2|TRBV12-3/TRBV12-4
TGTGCCAGCGCCGGGACTAGCGGGGGCTACGAGCAGTACTTC
CASAGTSGGYEQYF
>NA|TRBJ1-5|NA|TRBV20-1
TGCAGTGCTAGAGATACAGGTCACAATCAGCCCCAGCATTTT
CSARDTGHNQPQHF
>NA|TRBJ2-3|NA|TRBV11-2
TGTGCCAGCAGCTTAGGTTTTACGCAGTATTTT
CASSLGFTQYF
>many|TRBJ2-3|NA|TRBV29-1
TGCAGCGTTGCCGGGTGGGGGGCTTGGAGCACAGATACGCAGTATTTT
CSVAGWGAWSTDTQYF
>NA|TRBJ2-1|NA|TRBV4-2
TGTGCCAGCAGCCAAGAGTTATTTGGGGACCACTCCTACAATGAGCAGTTCTTC
CASSQELFGDHSYNEQFF
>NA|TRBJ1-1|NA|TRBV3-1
TGTGCCAGCAGCCAAGTAAACGCTAAGGGCTCGGAAGCTTTCTTT
CASSQVNAKGSEAFF
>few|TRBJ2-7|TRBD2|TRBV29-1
TGCAGCGTTGGTGGGACTAGCGGGGAAAAAAGCTCCTACGAGCAGTACTTC
CSVGGTSGEKSSYEQYF
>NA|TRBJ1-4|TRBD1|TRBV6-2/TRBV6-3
TGTGCCAGCAGTTCTCCGGGACAGGCTGCAACTAATGAAAAACTGTTTTTT
CASSSPGQAATNEKLFF
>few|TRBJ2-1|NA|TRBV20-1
TGCAGTGCTGGGGGGATAGTAAACAATGAGCAGTTCTTC
CSAGGIVNNEQFF
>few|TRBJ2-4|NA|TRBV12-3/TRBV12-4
TGTGCCAGCACCACGGACCTAGCCAAAAACATTCAGTACTTC
CASTTDLAKNIQYF
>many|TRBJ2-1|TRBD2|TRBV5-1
TGCGCCAGCAGCCAGACTAGCGGGAGTAATAATGAGCAGTTCTTC
CASSQTSGSNNEQFF
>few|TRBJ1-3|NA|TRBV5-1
TGCGCCAGCAGCTATTCCTGGGGGACGGGAAACACCATATATTTT
CASSYSWGTGNTIYF
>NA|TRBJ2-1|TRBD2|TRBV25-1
TGTGCCAGCAGATACAATCTAGCGGGCAAAACCTACAATGAGCAGTTCTTC
CASRYNLAGKTYNEQFF
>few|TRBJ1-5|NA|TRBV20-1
TGCAGTGCTAGAGGGACACTTTCTAGCAATCAGCCCCAGCATTTT
CSARGTLSSNQPQHF
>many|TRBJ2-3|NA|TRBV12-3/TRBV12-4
TGTGCCAGCAGTTCGCTCAAGGAGACGCAGTATTTT
CASSSLKETQYF
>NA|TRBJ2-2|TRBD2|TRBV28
TGTGCCAGCAGTTTCCAGCGGGGGAACACCGGGGAGCTGTTTTTT
CASSFQRGNTGELFF
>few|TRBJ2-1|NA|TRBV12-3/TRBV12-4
TGTGCCAGCAGTGCAGGCGGACATGAGCAGTTCTTC
CASSAGGHEQFF
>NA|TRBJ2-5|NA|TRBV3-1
TGTGCCAGCAGCCAAGACAAAGGGGCCCAAGAGACCCAGTACTTC
CASSQDKGAQETQYF
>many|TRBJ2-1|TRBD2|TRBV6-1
TGTGCCAGCAATAACGCGGGGGGGCCGCGGAATGAGCAGTTCTTC
CASNNAGGPRNEQFF
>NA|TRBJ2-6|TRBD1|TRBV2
TGTGCCAGCAGCCAAACAGGGGTTCCTGGGGCCAACGTCCTGACTTTC
CASSQTGVPGANVLTF